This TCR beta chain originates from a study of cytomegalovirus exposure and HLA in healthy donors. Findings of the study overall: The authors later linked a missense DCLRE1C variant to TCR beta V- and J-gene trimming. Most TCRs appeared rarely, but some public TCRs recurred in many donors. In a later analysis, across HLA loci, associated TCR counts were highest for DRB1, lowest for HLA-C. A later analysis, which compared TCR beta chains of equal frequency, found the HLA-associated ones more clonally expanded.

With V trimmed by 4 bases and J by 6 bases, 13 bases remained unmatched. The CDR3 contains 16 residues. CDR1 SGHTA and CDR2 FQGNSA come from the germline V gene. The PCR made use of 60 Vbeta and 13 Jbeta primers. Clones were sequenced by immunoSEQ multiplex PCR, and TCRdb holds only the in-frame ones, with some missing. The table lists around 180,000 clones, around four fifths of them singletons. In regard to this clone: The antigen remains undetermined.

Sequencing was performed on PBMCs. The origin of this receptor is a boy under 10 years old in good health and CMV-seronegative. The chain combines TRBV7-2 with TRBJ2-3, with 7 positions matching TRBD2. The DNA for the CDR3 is TGTGCCAGCAGCTACAAGGGAGGGCTAGGTGCCGATACGCAGTATTTT. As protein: CASSYKGGLGADTQYF.